These 5 T cell receptor beta chains originate from one sample sequenced in a study of CXCR3-negative and CXCR3-positive naive CD8 T cells. Study-level results: Hydrophobicity of TRB CDR3s was greater in CXCR3-positive naive cells than in CXCR3-negative naive cells.

Through 5' RACE with UMI labels, the TRB cDNA libraries were prepared. TCRdb re-called the 5' RACE reads, yielding one record per CDR3 amino acid sequence without DNA. This sample contains roughly 60,000 distinct CDR3 sequences. Their antigen targets remain unknown. Sequencing was done on a sample of naive CXCR3+ CD8+ T cells from blood. The subset is: CD45RO-CCR7+CD27+CD95- naive CD8+ T cells expressing CXCR3 (TNR3+). The receptors were sampled from a human donor in good health. Some clones in this sample may be carry-over from other donors' samples.

The chain carries TRBV5-1 and TRBJ2-7; TCRdb outputs TRBD1, but without DNA this stays unchecked. Germline V gene sequence: CDR1 SGHRS, CDR2 YFSETQ. The CDR3 runs to 13 residues. CDR3 loop: CASRDSATYEQYF.

The rearrangement links TRBV7-9 to TRBJ2-7. CDR1 SEHNR and CDR2 FQNEAQ come from the germline V gene (reference sequence). This CDR3 contains 16 residues. The CDR3 loop reads CASSRPGAFSDYEQYF.

V and J are TRBV5-1 and TRBJ2-7. This CDR3 is 13 amino acids long. CDR1 and CDR2 from the germline V gene are SGHRS and YFSETQ. CDR3 residues: CASSSSPTYEQYF.

The chain recombines TRBV12-3 or TRBV12-4 with TRBJ1-1. The CDR3 sequence is 15 residues long. The CDR3 sequence: CASSLLKGLNTEAFF.

The rearrangement uses TRBV9 and TRBJ2-7. The CDR3 spans 15 residues. CDR1 is SGDLS, CDR2 YYNGEE, per germline. CDR3 loop: CASSVAFGSSYEQYF.